This entry lists 14 T cell receptor beta chains sequenced from one sample in a study of cytomegalovirus exposure and HLA in healthy donors. Vbeta (60) and Jbeta (13) primers were used in the PCR. Some clones are missing from TCRdb's copy, which holds only in-frame ones; the method was immunoSEQ multiplex PCR. Among approximately 110,000 clones listed, 77% were seen once. Sequenced input: PBMCs. These receptors were obtained from a human donor in good health.

The chain employs TRBV6-5 and TRBJ2-1; TRBD1 aligns across 8 bases. CDR1 and CDR2 (germline): MNHEY, SVGAGI. Losses at the gene ends were 4 bases for V and 3 bases for J; bases not matched to a gene: 2. The CDR3 length is 14 residues. The CDR3 region has the DNA TGTGCCAGCAGTTCCGGGACAGGCTACAATGAGCAGTTCTTC. This sequence encodes CASSSGTGYNEQFF.

The chain combines TRBV11-3 with TRBJ1-1, with D unclear. Trimming took 2 bases from V and 10 from J, leaving 8 bases between them. The CDR3 extends over 11 amino acids. CDR1 and CDR2 (germline): SGHNT, YENEEA. CDR3 amino acids: CASSLSTGAFF. CDR3 DNA: TGTGCCAGCAGCTTATCGACGGGAGCTTTCTTT.

This clone is medium-sized (0.01 to 0.1%) by share. The J gene is TRBJ2-3, the V gene TRBV6-1; tentative D call: TRBD2 (5 bases). Germline V CDR1 and CDR2: MNHNS, SASEGT. This CDR3 is built from 18 residues. The V end was cut by 2 bases, the J end by 0 bases, with 18 bases between. This chain's CDR3 is CASSEIPAFGGSTDTQYF. Here the CDR3 DNA reads TGTGCCAGCAGTGAAATCCCGGCCTTTGGCGGGAGCACAGATACGCAGTATTTT.

The chain is built from TRBV4-2 and TRBJ1-5, with D unresolved. The CDR3 extends over 14 amino acids. The V gene lost 3 bases and the J gene lost 4 bases, with 10 bases spanning the gap. Germline V lookup: CDR1 LGHNA, CDR2 YNFKEQ. The CDR3 DNA is TGTGCCAGCAGCCACCCCCGGTTAAATCAGCCCCAGCATTTT. Protein: CASSHPRLNQPQHF.

This chain joins TRBV19 and TRBJ1-2; 7 nucleotides match TRBD1. The trim removed 6 bases at V and 5 bases at J, leaving 12 bases unmatched. Germline loops: CDR1 LNHDA, CDR2 SQIVND (reference sequence). The CDR3 totals 15 residues. The CDR3 here is CASRSTGSGNYGYTF. CDR3 coding DNA: TGTGCCAGTAGGTCGACAGGGTCGGGAAATTATGGCTACACCTTC.

The rearrangement joins TRBV5-1 to TRBJ1-2; maybe TRBD1 (5 bases). Germline CDR1 reads SGHRS; CDR2 reads YFSETQ. Trimming cost V 0 bases and J 6 bases, with 6 bases left between them. CDR3 size: 12 residues. CDR3 in amino acids: CASSLAGNGYTF. CDR3 DNA sequence: TGCGCCAGCAGCTTGGCAGGGAATGGCTACACCTTC.

This clone has just a few counts. The chain recombines TRBV2 with TRBJ1-4; 9 nucleotides line up with TRBD1. From germline, CDR1 is SNHLY and CDR2 FYNNEI. CDR3 length: 13 amino acids. The V segment lost 6 bases and the J segment 6 bases; nucleotides outside the gene matches: 2. The CDR3 sequence is CASRGTGYEKLFF. The CDR3 bases are TGTGCCAGCAGGGGGACAGGGTATGAAAAACTGTTTTTT. Drawing the rest from reference TRBV2 and TRBJ1-4, the complete variable domain is EPEVTQTPSHQVTQMGQEVILRCVPISNHLYFYWYRQILGQKVEFLVSFYNNEISEKSEIFDDQFSVERPDGSNFTLKIRSTKLEDSAMYFCASRGTGYEKLFFGSGTQLSVL.

In regard to this clone: The sample has other DNA sequences that encode this CDR3 too. V gene TRBV6-5 combines with J gene TRBJ1-5; possible D gene TRBD1, 5 bases. With 0 bases removed from V and 6 bases from J, the gap between germline ends came to 6 bases. The CDR3 is 13 residues long. Germline V gene data show CDR1 as MNHEY and CDR2 as SVGAGI. This CDR3 reads CASSYSRGQPQHF. As DNA, the CDR3 is TGTGCCAGCAGTTACTCAAGGGGTCAGCCCCAGCATTTT.

The chain combines TRBV5-6 with TRBJ2-7; D remains unclear. V was clipped by 7 bases and J by 6 bases, with 11 bases between them. Germline V lookup: CDR1 SGHDT, CDR2 YYEEEE. The CDR3 consists of 11 residues. CDR3: CASGRRFEQYF. CDR3 coding DNA: TGTGCCAGCGGCCGCCGCTTCGAGCAGTACTTC.

The chain is built from TRBV10-1 and TRBJ1-1; no reliable D call. V lost 8 bases and J lost 0, with 7 bases in between. The CDR3 runs 12 residues. Germline CDR1 and CDR2: WNHNN and SYGVQD (reference sequence). This CDR3 is CASGSLNTEAFF. CDR3 nucleotide sequence: TGCGCCAGCGGCTCCTTGAACACTGAAGCTTTCTTT.

This chain uses TRBV28 with TRBJ2-7; 9 bases fit TRBD1. Germline CDR1 is MDHEN and CDR2 is SYDVKM. Germline trimming cut 10 bases from V and 7 bases from J; bases unmatched to any gene: 11. This CDR3 spans 13 amino acids. In DNA, the CDR3 is TGTGCCACTCAGGGGGACAGGGTTGGGGAGCAGTACTTC. Its translation is CATQGDRVGEQYF.

This clone was seen a few times. The V gene is TRBV10-2, the J gene TRBJ2-3; no clear D gene. CDR3 length: 12 residues. Germline CDR1 WSHSY, CDR2 SAAADI. V lost 4 bases and J lost 6, with 8 bases in between. In DNA, the CDR3 is TGCGCCAGCAGTGCCAGCGTGGATACGCAGTATTTT. It translates to CASSASVDTQYF.

V is TRBV18 and J is TRBJ1-1; D uncertain. The CDR3 is 13 residues long. V lost 3 bases and J lost 6, with 11 bases in between. CDR1 and CDR2 (germline): KGHSH, LQKENI. CDR3 bases: TGTGCCAGCTCACCGTTTACTCAGGCTGAAGCTTTCTTT. Translating gives CASSPFTQAEAFF.

The V and J genes are TRBV19 and TRBJ2-1; 11 bases are a match to TRBD2. Losses at the gene ends were 7 bases for V and 4 bases for J; bases not matched to a gene: 6. Germline CDR1 reads LNHDA; CDR2 reads SQIVND (reference sequence). The CDR3 has 15 amino acids. CDR3 sequence: CASTLGLAEYNEQFF. CDR3 in DNA: TGTGCCAGTACCCTGGGACTAGCGGAGTACAATGAGCAGTTCTTC.